One and the same sample provided the 27 T cell receptor beta chains below, sequenced in a study of beta chain features in type 1 diabetes. As every portion of the isolated RNA was reverse transcribed, the sequencing read expressed TCRB transcripts. Repertoires were generated with immunoSEQ multiplex PCR, while TCRdb's copy carries only in-frame clones and drops some. The table shows 140,000 to 150,000 clones, with more than 9% occurring only once. Sequences were obtained from naive CD4+ T cells from blood. These receptors were taken from a man aged 18 to 35 in good health.

This clone was recorded a few times. CDR3 protein: CASSLYRDRGQETQYF. The CDR3 DNA reads as TGTGCCAGCAGCCTCTACCGGGACAGGGGACAAGAGACCCAGTACTTC. V is TRBV7-9 and J is TRBJ2-5; 10 bases are a match to TRBD1. This CDR3 is built from 16 residues. With 5 bases clipped from V and 2 bases from J, the junction kept 8 bases outside the gene matches. Per the germline V gene, CDR1 is SEHNR and CDR2 is FQNEAQ (reference sequence).

This clone was detected only a few times. The V call is TRBV6-6, the J call TRBJ2-7; no clear D. Germline CDR1 MNHNY, CDR2 SVGAGI (reference sequence). V lost 5 bases and J lost 4, with 12 bases in between. The CDR3 runs to 13 residues. CDR3 residues: CASSRSNFYEQYF. The CDR3 bases are TGTGCCAGCAGTCGGTCCAATTTTTACGAGCAGTACTTC.

Worth noting for this clone: The identical CDR3 is also encoded by other nucleotide sequences in the sample. The chain combines TRBV5-1 with TRBJ2-2; TRBD1 matches at 9 bases. The CDR3 sequence is 15 residues long. CDR1 and CDR2 (germline): SGHRS, YFSETQ. The V gene end was trimmed by 0 bases and the J gene end by 4 bases; junction bases not matched to a gene: 1. DNA for the CDR3: TGCGCCAGCAGCTTGGGACAGGGGGTCACCGGGGAGCTGTTTTTT. Protein sequence: CASSLGQGVTGELFF.

The rearrangement uses TRBV6-5 and TRBJ1-4, with TRBD1 matching over 10 bases. Germline V gene sequence: CDR1 MNHEY, CDR2 SVGAGI. The CDR3 covers 16 residues. V lost 2 bases to trimming and J lost 6 bases; unmatched junction nucleotides: 6. CDR3: CASSYDWGTGDEKLFF. The CDR3 DNA reads as TGTGCCAGCAGTTACGATTGGGGGACAGGGGATGAAAAACTGTTTTTT.

V is TRBV4-1 and J is TRBJ2-3; 8 nucleotides agree with TRBD2. Trimming took 4 bases from V and 4 from J; bases not matched to a gene: 7. CDR1 is MGHRA and CDR2 is YSYEKL in the germline V gene. The CDR3 is made up of 15 amino acids. In DNA, the CDR3 is TGCGCCAGCAGCCTCCGGGGGGGCGGCGCAGATACGCAGTATTTT. Residues: CASSLRGGGADTQYF.

V usage is TRBV30 and J usage is TRBJ2-1; the match to TRBD1 covers 8 bases. V shed 4 bases and J 6 bases; nucleotides not matched to a gene: 14. There are 16 residues in the CDR3. Germline CDR1 reads GTSNPN; CDR2 reads SVGIG (reference sequence). CDR3 in DNA: TGTGCCTGGACCAGATCAGACAGGGGACTTTTCAATGAGCAGTTCTTC. Protein sequence: CAWTRSDRGLFNEQFF.

This clone was detected a few times. The J gene is TRBJ2-2, the V gene TRBV2, with D tentatively TRBD1 (6 bases). The germline V and J ends were trimmed by 3 bases and 8 bases, with 16 bases remaining between them. This CDR3 is 15 amino acids long. Germline-derived CDR1 and CDR2 are SNHLY and FYNNEI. The CDR3 spells CASSEGTGKMGELFF. In DNA, the CDR3 is TGTGCCAGCAGTGAGGGAACAGGGAAGATGGGGGAGCTGTTTTTT.

This clone was seen a few times. The CDR3 is CASSSGLAGVETQYF. Written as DNA, the CDR3 is TGTGCCAGCAGCTCGGGACTAGCGGGGGTAGAGACCCAGTACTTC. The rearrangement links TRBV5-4 to TRBJ2-5; TRBD2 matches 14 bases. This CDR3 has 15 residues. V dropped 3 bases and J dropped 4; count of bases not matched to a gene: 2. Germline lookup yields CDR1 SGHNT and CDR2 YYREEE (reference sequence). Full variable domain (remainder filled in from reference TRBV5-4 and TRBJ2-5): ETGVTQSPTHLIKTRGQQVTLRCSSQSGHNTVSWYQQALGQGPQFIFQYYREEENGRGNFPPRFSGLQFPNYSSELNVNALELDDSALYLCASSSGLAGVETQYFGPGTRLLVL.

The rearrangement joins TRBV29-1 to TRBJ1-2; 9 nucleotides match TRBD1. J gave up 4 bases and V 4 bases, and 13 bases lay outside the gene matches. The CDR3 length is 16 residues. Germline values: CDR1 SQVTM, CDR2 ANQGSEA. CDR3 sequence: CSVGGNTGGAGYGYTF. In DNA, the CDR3 is TGCAGCGTTGGTGGGAATACAGGGGGCGCCGGCTATGGCTACACCTTC.

CDR3 in DNA: TGTGCCATCAGGGACAGGATGAACACTGAAGCTTTCTTT. Protein product: CAIRDRMNTEAFF. V gene TRBV10-3 combines with J gene TRBJ1-1; 7 bases are shared with TRBD1. Germline V CDR1 and CDR2: ENHRY, SYGVKD. This CDR3 comprises 13 residues. Trimming at V came to 6 bases and at J to 0 bases, leaving 1 base not matched to a gene.

There are a few counts of this clone. This chain links TRBV15 with TRBJ2-5; D is undetermined. The germline V and J ends were trimmed by 5 bases and 1 base, with 11 bases remaining between them. The CDR3 covers 14 residues. Germline V gene data show CDR1 as LNHNV and CDR2 as YYDKDF (reference sequence). The CDR3, as DNA: TGTGCCACCAGCCGAAGACACCCCCAAGAGACCCAGTACTTC. This sequence encodes CATSRRHPQETQYF.

In regard to this clone: An end of the junction differs from the germline gene, which may be a read error. The chain uses TRBV6-5 and TRBJ1-2, with 9 bases lining up with TRBD1. In germline, CDR1 is MNHEY, CDR2 SVGAGI. This CDR3 contains 11 residues. The CDR3 DNA reads as TGTGCCAGCAGTTCACGGGACAGGGCCTTGTTC. This gives the protein CASSSRDRALF.

This clone has ten or more counts. V is TRBV30 and J is TRBJ1-2, with TRBD1 matching over 8 bases. The ends lost 2 bases at V and 8 bases at J; junction bases unmatched: 4. The CDR3 has 12 residues. Germline CDR1 and CDR2: GTSNPN and SVGIG (reference sequence). The CDR3 coding sequence is TGTGCCTGGAGTTCCCGGACAGGGGGCTACACCTTC. Amino acids: CAWSSRTGGYTF.

This clone was seen at least ten times. The chain has TRBV7-2 and TRBJ2-4; D possibly corresponds to TRBD2 (6 bases). This CDR3 region has 16 residues. V lost 0 bases and J 5 bases, leaving 14 bases between the germline ends. In germline, CDR1 is SGHTA, CDR2 FQGNSA. DNA for the CDR3: TGTGCCAGCAGCTTAGCGCGGGGTGACGGACAAAACATTCAGTACTTC. Its protein is CASSLARGDGQNIQYF. The full variable domain, its missing parts supplied by reference TRBV7-2 and TRBJ2-4, is GAGVSQSPSNKVTEKGKDVELRCDPISGHTALYWYRQSLGQGLEFLIYFQGNSAPDKSGLPSDRFSAERTGGSVSTLTIQRTQQEDSAVYLCASSLARGDGQNIQYFGAGTRLSVL.

As concerns this clone: An end of the junction does not agree with germline; a read error may underlie this. V gene TRBV10-3 combines with J gene TRBJ1-1, with D possibly TRBD1 on 6 matching bases. The CDR3 loop spans 14 amino acids. Germline loops: CDR1 ENHRY, CDR2 SYGVKD. This CDR3 is CASSPGQWTTEAFF. As DNA, the CDR3 is TGTGCCAGCAGTCCCGGACAGTGGACTACTGAAGCTTTCTTT.

The V gene is TRBV19, the J gene TRBJ1-2, with 7 positions matching TRBD1. The germline CDR1 and CDR2 sequences are LNHDA and SQIVND (reference sequence). V gave up 5 bases and J gave up 2 bases; unmatched junction bases: 5. CDR3 length: 14 residues. CDR3 DNA: TGTGCCAGTAGTGCACAGGGGTGGAACTATGGCTACACCTTC. Translated: CASSAQGWNYGYTF.

Only a few counts were recorded for this clone. The V call is TRBV18, the J call TRBJ2-3, with 7 bases fitting TRBD1. The germline V gene has CDR1 KGHSH and CDR2 LQKENI. Trimming took 6 bases from V and 3 from J; bases not matched to a gene: 9. The CDR3 runs 15 residues. The CDR3 sequence: CASSIRQGGTDTQYF. The CDR3 DNA reads TGTGCCAGCTCCATCCGACAGGGTGGTACAGATACGCAGTATTTT. The full variable domain, completed using reference TRBV18 and TRBJ2-3, is NAGVMQNPRHLVRRRGQEARLRCSPMKGHSHVYWYRQLPEEGLKFMVYLQKENIIDESGMPKERFSAEFPKEGPSILRIQQVVRGDSAAYFCASSIRQGGTDTQYFGPGTRLTVL.

This clone was seen only a few times. The rearrangement uses TRBV11-2 and TRBJ2-7; D may be TRBD2 (6 bases). Germline V gives CDR1 SGHAT, CDR2 FQNNGV. The V gene lost 3 bases and the J gene lost 0 bases, with 9 bases spanning the gap. The CDR3 sequence is 14 residues long. The CDR3 region is CASSLGTASYEQYF. The CDR3 nucleotides read TGTGCCAGCAGCTTGGGGACTGCCTCCTACGAGCAGTACTTC. The whole variable domain, filled in from reference TRBV11-2 and TRBJ2-7, reads EAGVAQSPRYKIIEKRQSVAFWCNPISGHATLYWYQQILGQGPKLLIQFQNNGVVDDSQLPKDRFSAERLKGVDSTLKIQPAKLEDSAVYLCASSLGTASYEQYFGPGTRLTVT.

This clone was observed a few times. The gene calls are TRBV4-1 and TRBJ2-1; 9 bases line up with TRBD2. The CDR3 has 17 residues. Germline values: CDR1 MGHRA, CDR2 YSYEKL. J gave up 6 bases and V 0 bases, and 9 bases lay outside the gene matches. CDR3 nucleotide sequence: TGCGCCAGCAGCCAAGATCCGGTGCGGGGGGGCTTCAATGAGCAGTTCTTC. This encodes CASSQDPVRGGFNEQFF.

This clone was seen a handful of times. The chain recombines TRBV19 with TRBJ2-1; possible D gene TRBD1, 5 bases. V lost 8 bases, J lost 5 bases, and 16 bases lay in between. The germline gives CDR1 LNHDA, CDR2 SQIVND (reference sequence). The CDR3 is 14 residues long. This chain's CDR3 is CASSPRVNHNEQFF. The CDR3, as DNA: TGTGCCAGTTCCCCCAGGGTAAACCACAATGAGCAGTTCTTC.

V gene TRBV11-2 combines with J gene TRBJ2-3, with D maybe TRBD2 (5 bases). The CDR3 has 16 residues. CDR1 is SGHAT and CDR2 is FQNNGV in the germline V gene. V gave up 2 bases and J gave up 6 bases, with 18 bases separating them. CDR3 loop: CASSLTTGYQTDTQYF. For the CDR3, the DNA is TGTGCCAGCAGCTTAACAACGGGATACCAAACGGATACGCAGTATTTT.

The genes are TRBV9 and TRBJ2-7; D remains ambiguous. Trimming left V 1 base short and J 2 bases short, with 10 bases between. This CDR3 comprises 14 residues. Germline V gene data show CDR1 as SGDLS and CDR2 as YYNGEE. CDR3: CASSVSDFPYEQYF. The CDR3 bases are TGTGCCAGCAGCGTATCCGACTTCCCCTACGAGCAGTACTTC.

There are a few counts of this clone. V usage is TRBV7-6 and J usage is TRBJ2-7, with 8 bases fitting TRBD1. Per the germline V gene, CDR1 is SGHVS and CDR2 is FNYEAQ. V trimming: 4 bases; J trimming: 4 bases; junction bases outside the gene matches: 6. CDR3 length: 14 residues. The CDR3 bases are TGTGCCAGCAGCTCGACAGGGGAAACTTACGAGCAGTACTTC. Residues: CASSSTGETYEQYF. Full variable domain (rest looked up from reference TRBV7-6 and TRBJ2-7): GAGVSQSPRYKVTKRGQDVALRCDPISGHVSLYWYRQALGQGPEFLTYFNYEAQQDKSGLPNDRFSAERPEGSISTLTIQRTEQRDSAMYRCASSSTGETYEQYFGPGTRLTVT.

The rearrangement uses TRBV5-4 and TRBJ2-2; 10 bases match TRBD1. The CDR3 has 16 amino acids. Losses at the gene ends were 4 bases for V and 8 bases for J; bases not matched to a gene: 11. In germline, CDR1 is SGHNT, CDR2 YYREEE (reference sequence). DNA for the CDR3: TGTGCCAGCAGCCCGGACGACAGGGGGCGGAGAGGGGAGCTGTTTTTT. Translating gives CASSPDDRGRRGELFF.

In its sample, this clone was seen a few times. V and J are TRBV6-6 and TRBJ2-7; 11 bases line up with TRBD1. Germline V gene sequence: CDR1 MNHNY, CDR2 SVGAGI (reference sequence). The V gene end was trimmed by 2 bases and the J gene end by 3 bases; junction bases not matched to a gene: 3. There are 15 residues in the CDR3. This CDR3 is CASSYRTGGNYEQYF. The CDR3 DNA is TGTGCCAGCAGTTACCGGACAGGGGGCAACTACGAGCAGTACTTC.

This chain joins TRBV7-2 and TRBJ1-6; D gene uncertain. V dropped 5 bases and J dropped 3 bases, with 5 bases sitting between them. The length of the CDR3 is 13 residues. The V gene's germline CDR1 is SGHTA and CDR2 FQGNSA. This CDR3 reads CASSRDYNSPLHF. The CDR3 DNA reads TGTGCCAGCAGCCGGGACTATAATTCACCCCTCCACTTT.

This clone was detected only a few times. V and J are TRBV7-2 and TRBJ2-5; 9 positions match TRBD2. The germline gives CDR1 SGHTA, CDR2 FQGNSA. The length of the CDR3 is 16 residues. The ends lost 1 base at V and 4 bases at J; junction bases unmatched: 7. The CDR3: CASSLDSAGGLETQYF. For the CDR3, the DNA is TGTGCCAGCAGCTTAGATTCTGCGGGGGGGCTAGAGACCCAGTACTTC.